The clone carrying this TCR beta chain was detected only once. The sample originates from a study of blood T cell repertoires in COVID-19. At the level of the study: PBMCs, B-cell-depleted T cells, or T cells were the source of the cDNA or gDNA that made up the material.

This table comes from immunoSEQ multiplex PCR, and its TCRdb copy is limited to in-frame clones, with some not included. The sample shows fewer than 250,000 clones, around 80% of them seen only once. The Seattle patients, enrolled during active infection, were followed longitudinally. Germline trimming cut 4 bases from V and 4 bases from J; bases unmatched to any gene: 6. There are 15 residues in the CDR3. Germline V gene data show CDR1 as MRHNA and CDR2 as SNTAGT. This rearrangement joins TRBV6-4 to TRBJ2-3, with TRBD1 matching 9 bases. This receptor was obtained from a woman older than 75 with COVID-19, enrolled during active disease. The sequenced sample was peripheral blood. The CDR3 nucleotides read TGTGCCAGCAGTGTCGCCGGGACAGGGTCAGATACGCAGTATTTT. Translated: CASSVAGTGSDTQYF.